The entry that follows covers one T cell receptor beta chain sequence. What it recognizes is unknown. The assay was immunoSEQ multiplex PCR, and TCRdb's table has in-frame clones only and misses some. The sample gives roughly 60,000 clones, around 83% of which show up once; roughly 4.4% is in the top ten. With autoimmune disease history or systemic immunosuppression, patients were excluded. The data were obtained in a study of OX40 agonist ivuxolimab in advanced cancers. Overall study context: Cancers in dose escalation were hepatocellular, melanoma, renal cell and head and neck. A male proportion of approximately 83% was recorded, with mean age approximately 64 years and range roughly 23 to 79.

The germline CDR1 and CDR2 sequences are MNHNY and SVGAGI (reference sequence). Between the trimmed V and J ends, which lost 5 bases and 0 bases, there was a span of 7 bases. The CDR3 covers 13 residues. Overall study findings and caveats: By week 6 at 0.1 to 3.0 mg/kg, blood CD4+ and CD8+ T cells had expanded clonally.

Sequencing used CD4+ or CD8+ T cells sorted from blood, obtained in a trial of the OX40 agonist ivuxolimab. The chain uses TRBV6-6 and TRBJ1-1; no reliable D call. This TCR came from an adult with an advanced solid tumor such as melanoma, head and neck, liver or kidney cancer. CDR3 bases: TGTGCCAGCAGTCCGGCCATGAACACTGAAGCTTTCTTT. Protein product: CASSPAMNTEAFF.